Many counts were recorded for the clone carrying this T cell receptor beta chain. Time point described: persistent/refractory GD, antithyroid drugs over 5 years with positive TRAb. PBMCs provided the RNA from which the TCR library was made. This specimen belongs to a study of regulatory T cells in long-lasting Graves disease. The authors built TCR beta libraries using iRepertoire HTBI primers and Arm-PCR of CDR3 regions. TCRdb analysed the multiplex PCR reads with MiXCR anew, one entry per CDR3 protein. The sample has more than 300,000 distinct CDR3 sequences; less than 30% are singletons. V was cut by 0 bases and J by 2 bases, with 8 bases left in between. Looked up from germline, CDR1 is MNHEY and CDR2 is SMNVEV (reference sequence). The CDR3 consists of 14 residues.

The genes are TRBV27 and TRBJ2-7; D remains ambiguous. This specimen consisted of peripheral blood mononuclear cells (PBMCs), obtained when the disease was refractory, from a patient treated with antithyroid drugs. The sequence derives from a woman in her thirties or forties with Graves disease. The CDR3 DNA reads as TGTGCCAGCAGTTTATCGACTGGGCCCTACGAGCAGTACTTC. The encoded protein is CASSLSTGPYEQYF.